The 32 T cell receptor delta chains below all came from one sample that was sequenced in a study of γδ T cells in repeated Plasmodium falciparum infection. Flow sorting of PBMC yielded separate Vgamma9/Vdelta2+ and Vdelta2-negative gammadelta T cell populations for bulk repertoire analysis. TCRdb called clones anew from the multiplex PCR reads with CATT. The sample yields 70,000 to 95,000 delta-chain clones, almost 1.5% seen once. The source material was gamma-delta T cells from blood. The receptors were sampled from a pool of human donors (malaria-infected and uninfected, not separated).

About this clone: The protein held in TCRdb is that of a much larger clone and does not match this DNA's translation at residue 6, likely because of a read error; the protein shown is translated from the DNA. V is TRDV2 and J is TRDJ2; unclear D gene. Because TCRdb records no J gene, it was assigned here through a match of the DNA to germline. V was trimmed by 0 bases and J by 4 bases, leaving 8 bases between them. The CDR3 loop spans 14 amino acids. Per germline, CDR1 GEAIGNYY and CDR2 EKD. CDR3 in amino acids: CACDTRVETAQLFF. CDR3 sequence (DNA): TGTGCCTGTGACACCAGGGTGGAGACAGCACAACTCTTCTTT.

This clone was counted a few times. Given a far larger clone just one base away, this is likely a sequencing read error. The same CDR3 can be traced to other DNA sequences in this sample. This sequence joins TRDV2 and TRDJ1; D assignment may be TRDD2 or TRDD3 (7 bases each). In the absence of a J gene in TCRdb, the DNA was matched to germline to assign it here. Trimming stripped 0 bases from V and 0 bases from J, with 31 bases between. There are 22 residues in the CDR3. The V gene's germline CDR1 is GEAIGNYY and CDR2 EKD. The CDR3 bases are TGTGCCTGTGACACCCCCGACAAAAGACCTTCCTCTTCTGGGGGGTACACCGATAAACTCATCTTT. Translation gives CACDTPDKRPSSSGGYTDKLIF.

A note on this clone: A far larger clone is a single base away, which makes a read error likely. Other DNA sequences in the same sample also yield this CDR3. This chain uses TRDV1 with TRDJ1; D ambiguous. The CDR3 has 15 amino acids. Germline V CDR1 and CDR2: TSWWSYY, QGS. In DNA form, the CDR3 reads TGTGCTCTTGGGGAACTACCGGTGGGCACCGATAAGCTCATCTTT. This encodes CALGELPVGTDKLIF.

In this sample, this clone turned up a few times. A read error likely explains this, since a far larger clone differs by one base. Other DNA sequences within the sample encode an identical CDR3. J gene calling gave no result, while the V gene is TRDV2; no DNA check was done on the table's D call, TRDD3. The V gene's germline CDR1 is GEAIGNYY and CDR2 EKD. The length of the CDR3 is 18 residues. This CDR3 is CACDPASSGDRQPGKLIF. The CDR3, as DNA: TGTGCCTGTGACCCAGCCTCCTCGGGGGATAGGCAGCCCGGTAAACTCATCTTC.

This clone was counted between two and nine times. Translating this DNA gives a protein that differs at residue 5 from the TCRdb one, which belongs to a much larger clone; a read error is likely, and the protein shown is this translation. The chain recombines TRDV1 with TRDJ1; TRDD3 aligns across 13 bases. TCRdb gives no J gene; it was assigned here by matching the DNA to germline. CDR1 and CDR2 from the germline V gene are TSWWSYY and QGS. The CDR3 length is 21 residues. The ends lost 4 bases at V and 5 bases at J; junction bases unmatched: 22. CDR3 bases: TGTGCTCTTGGGGGAATCCCCGGGGGGTACTGGGGGATACGCGTGGGAGATAAACTCATCTTT. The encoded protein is CALGGIPGGYWGIRVGDKLIF.

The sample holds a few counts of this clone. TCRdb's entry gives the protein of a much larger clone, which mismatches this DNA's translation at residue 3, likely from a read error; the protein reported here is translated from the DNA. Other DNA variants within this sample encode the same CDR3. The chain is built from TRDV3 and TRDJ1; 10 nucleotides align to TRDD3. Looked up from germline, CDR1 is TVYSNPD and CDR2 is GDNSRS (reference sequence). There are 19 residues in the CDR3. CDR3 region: CACKGPLWGILAYTDKLIF. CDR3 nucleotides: TGTGCCTGTAAAGGTCCTCTTTGGGGGATACTGGCGTACACCGATAAGCTCATCTTT.

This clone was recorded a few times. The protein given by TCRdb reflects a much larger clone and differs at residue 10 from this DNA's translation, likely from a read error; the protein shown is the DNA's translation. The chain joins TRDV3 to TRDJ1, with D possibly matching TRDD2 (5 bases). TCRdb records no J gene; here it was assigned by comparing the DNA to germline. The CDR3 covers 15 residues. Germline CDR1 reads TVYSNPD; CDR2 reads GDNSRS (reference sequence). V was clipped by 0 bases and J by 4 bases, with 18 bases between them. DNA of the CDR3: TGTGCCTTTAGTCCTTCAAATTGGTACATCGATAAACTCATCTTT. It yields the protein CAFSPSNWYIDKLIF.

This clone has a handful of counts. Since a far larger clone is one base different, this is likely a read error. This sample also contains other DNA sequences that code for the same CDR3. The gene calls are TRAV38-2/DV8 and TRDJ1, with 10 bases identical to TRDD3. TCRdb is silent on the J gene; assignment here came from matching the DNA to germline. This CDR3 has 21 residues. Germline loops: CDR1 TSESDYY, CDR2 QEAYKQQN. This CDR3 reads CAYRGPPSITGGFPYTDKLIF. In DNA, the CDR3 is TGTGCTTATAGGGGTCCCCCGTCGATTACTGGGGGATTTCCGTACACCGACAAACTCATCTTT.

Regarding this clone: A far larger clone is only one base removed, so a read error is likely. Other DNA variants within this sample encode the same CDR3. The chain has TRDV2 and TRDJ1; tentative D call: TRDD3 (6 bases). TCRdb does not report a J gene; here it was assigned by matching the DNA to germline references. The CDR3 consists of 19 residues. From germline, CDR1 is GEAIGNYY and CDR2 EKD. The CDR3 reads CACDTKGLGRNRGADKLIF. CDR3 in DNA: TGCGCCTGTGACACCAAAGGCCTGGGGCGCAACCGGGGTGCCGATAAACTCATCTTT.

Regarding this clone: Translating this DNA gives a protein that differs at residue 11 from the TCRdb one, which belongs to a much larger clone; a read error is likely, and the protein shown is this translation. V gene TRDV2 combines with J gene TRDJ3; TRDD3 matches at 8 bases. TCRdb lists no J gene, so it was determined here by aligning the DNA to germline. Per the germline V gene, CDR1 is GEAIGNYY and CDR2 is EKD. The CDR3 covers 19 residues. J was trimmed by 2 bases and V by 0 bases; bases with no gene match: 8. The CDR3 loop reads CACDTVLGASPWDTRQMFF. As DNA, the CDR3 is TGTGCCTGTGACACCGTACTGGGGGCCAGCCCCTGGGACACCCGACAGATGTTTTTC.

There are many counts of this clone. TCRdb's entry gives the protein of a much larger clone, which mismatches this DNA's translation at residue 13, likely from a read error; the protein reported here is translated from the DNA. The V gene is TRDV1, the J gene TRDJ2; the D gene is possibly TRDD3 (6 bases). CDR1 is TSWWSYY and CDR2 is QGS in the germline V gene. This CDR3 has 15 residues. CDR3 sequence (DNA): TGTGCTCTGACCTACGAAGGGATATCGACAGCACAACCCTTCTTT. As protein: CALTYEGISTAQPFF.

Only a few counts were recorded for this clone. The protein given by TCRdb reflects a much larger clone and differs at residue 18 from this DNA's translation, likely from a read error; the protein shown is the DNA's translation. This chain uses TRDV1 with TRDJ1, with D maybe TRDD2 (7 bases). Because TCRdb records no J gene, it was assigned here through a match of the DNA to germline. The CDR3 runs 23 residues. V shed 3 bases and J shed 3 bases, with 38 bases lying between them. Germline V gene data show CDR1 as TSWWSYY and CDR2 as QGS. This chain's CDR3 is CALGDFRYSGSYVVGYYADKLIF. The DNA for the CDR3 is TGTGCTCTTGGGGACTTTCGGTATTCGGGTTCCTACGTAGTGGGATATTATGCCGATAAACTCATCTTT.

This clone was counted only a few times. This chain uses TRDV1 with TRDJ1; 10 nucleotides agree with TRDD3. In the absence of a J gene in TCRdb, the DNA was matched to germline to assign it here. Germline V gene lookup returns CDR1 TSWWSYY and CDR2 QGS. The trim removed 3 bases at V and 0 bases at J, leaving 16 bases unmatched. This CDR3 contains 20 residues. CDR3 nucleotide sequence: TGTGCTCTTGGGGAGTTTGTACGGGCCTTGGGGGATACTTACACCGATAAACTCATCTTT. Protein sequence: CALGEFVRALGDTYTDKLIF.

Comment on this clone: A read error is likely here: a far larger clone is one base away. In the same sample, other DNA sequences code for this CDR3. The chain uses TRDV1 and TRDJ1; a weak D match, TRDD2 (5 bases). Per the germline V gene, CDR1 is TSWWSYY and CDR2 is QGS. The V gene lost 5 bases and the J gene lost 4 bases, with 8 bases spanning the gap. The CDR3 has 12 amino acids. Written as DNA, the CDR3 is TGTGCTCTTGGGCCCTACGACGATAAACTCATCTTT. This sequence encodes CALGPYDDKLIF.

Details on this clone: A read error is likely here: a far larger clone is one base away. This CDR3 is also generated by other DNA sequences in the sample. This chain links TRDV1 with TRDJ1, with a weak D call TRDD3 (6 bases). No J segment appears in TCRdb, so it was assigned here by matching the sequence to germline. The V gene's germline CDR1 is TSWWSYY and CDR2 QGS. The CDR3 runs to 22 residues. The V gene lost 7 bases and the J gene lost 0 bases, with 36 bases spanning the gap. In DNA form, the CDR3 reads TGTGCTCTTGTCGGCTTACTGGGAGACTGGATACCATACCCATCGTACACCGATAAACTCATCTTT. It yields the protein CALVGLLGDWIPYPSYTDKLIF.

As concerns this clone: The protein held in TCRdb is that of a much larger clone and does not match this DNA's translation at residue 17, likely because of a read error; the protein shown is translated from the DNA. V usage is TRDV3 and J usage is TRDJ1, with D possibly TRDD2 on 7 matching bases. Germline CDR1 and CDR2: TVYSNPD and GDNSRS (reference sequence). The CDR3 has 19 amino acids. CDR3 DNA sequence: TGTGCCTTCCCCCTTCCTTTTGCGGGGGAAACTCCTTACACCGATAAACCCATCTTT. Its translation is CAFPLPFAGETPYTDKPIF.

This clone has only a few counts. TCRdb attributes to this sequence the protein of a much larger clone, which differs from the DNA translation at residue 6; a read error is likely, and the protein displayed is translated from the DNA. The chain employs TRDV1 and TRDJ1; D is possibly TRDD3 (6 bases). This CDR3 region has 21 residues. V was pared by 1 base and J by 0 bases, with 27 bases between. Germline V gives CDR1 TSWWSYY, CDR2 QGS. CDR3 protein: CALGEPTHNLGWGENTDKLIF. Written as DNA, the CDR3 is TGTGCTCTTGGGGAACCTACACACAACCTTGGGTGGGGGGAGAACACCGATAAACTCATCTTT.

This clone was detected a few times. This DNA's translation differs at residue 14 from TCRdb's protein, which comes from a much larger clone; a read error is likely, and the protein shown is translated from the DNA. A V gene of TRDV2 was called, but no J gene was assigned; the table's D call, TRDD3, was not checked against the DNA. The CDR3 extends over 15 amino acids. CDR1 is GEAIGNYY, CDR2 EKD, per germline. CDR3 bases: TGTGCCTGTGAGCCCCGGGGGATACGCGCCGATAAACTCACCTTT. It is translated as CACEPRGIRADKLTF.

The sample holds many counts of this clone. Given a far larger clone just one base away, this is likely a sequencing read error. In nucleotides, the CDR3 is TGTGCTCTTGGGGAACTAAACATCGCCCCCGGGCCTACATACTGGGGGATTGGCGGGATCTACGCCGATAAACTCATCTTT. It yields the protein CALGELNIAPGPTYWGIGGIYADKLIF. The chain employs TRDV1 and TRDJ1, with 10 positions matching TRDD3. The J gene, left out of TCRdb, was set here by checking the DNA against germline. CDR1 is TSWWSYY and CDR2 is QGS in the germline V gene. This CDR3 is built from 27 residues. Trimming at V came to 0 bases and at J to 3 bases, leaving 37 bases not matched to a gene.

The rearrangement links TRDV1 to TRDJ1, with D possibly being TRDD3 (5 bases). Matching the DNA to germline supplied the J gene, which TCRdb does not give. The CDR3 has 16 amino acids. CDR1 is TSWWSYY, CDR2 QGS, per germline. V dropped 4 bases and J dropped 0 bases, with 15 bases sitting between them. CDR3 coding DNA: TGTGCTCTTGGGGTCGGGGGCCCGAGACACACCGATAAACTCATCTTT. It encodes CALGVGGPRHTDKLIF.

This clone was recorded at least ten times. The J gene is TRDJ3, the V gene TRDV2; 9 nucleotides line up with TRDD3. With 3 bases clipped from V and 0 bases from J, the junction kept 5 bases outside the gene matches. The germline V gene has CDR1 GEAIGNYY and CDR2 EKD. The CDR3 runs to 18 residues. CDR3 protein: CACDRLGDSSWDTRQMFF. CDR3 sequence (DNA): TGTGCCTGTGACCGACTGGGGGACAGCTCCTGGGACACCCGACAGATGTTTTTC.

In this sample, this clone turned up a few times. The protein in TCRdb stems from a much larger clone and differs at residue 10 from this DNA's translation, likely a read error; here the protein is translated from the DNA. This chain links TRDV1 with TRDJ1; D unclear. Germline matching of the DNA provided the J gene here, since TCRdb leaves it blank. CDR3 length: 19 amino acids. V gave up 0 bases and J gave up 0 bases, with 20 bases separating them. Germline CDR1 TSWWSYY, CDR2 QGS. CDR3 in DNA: TGTGCTCTTGGGGAACTATGGCTACAGAGAGTGGGTTACACCGATAAACTCATCTTT. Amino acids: CALGELWLQRVGYTDKLIF.

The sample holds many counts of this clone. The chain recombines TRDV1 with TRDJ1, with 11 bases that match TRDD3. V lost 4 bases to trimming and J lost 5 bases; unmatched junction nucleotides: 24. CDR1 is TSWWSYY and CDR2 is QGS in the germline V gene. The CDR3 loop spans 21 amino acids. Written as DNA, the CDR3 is TGTGCTCTTGGGGCGGGCCTTCATAAACTGGGGGATAAGTTCGGGGGAGATAAACTCATCTTT. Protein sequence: CALGAGLHKLGDKFGGDKLIF.

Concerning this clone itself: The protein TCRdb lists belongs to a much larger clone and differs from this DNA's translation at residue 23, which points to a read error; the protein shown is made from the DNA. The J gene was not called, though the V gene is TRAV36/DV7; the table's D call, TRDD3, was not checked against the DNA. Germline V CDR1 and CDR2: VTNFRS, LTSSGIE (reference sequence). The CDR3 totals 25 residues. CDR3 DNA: TGTGCTGTTTTCTTAGCCTTCCTACCCCGGGGGATATGGTCATTGAGTACGGGGTACACCGATAAATTCATCTTT. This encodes CAVFLAFLPRGIWSLSTGYTDKFIF.

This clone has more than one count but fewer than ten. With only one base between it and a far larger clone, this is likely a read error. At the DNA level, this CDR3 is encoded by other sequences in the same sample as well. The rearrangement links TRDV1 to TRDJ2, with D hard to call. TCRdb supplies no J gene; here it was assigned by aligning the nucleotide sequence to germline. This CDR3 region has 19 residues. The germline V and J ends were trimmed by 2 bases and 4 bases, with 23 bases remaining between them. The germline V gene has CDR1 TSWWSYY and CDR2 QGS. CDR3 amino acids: CALGESVILRVKRTAQLFF. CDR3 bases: TGTGCTCTTGGGGAATCGGTAATCCTCAGGGTGAAGAGGACAGCACAACTCTTCTTT.

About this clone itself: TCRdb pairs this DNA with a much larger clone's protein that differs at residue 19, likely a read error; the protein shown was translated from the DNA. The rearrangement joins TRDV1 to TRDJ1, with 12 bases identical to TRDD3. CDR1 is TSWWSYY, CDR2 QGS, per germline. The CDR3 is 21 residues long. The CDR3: CALGADPSRVLGDTHTDKRIF. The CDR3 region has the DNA TGTGCTCTTGGGGCCGACCCTTCCCGTGTACTGGGGGATACCCACACCGATAAACGCATCTTT.

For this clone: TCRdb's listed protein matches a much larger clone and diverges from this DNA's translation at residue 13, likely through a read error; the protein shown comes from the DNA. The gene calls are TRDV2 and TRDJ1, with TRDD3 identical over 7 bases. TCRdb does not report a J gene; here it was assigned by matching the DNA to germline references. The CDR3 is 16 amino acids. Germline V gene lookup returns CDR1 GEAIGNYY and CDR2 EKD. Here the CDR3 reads CACDTAGGSYTDRLIF. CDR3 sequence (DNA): TGTGCCTGTGACACCGCAGGGGGATCGTACACCGATAGACTCATCTTT.

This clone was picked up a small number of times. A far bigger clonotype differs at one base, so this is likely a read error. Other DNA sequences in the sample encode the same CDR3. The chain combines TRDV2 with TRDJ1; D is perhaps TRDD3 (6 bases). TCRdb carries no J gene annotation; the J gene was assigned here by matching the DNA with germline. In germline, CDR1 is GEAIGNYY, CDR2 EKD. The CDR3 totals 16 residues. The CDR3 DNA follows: TGTGCCTGTGACGGGTTAGTGGGGGCTTACACTGATAAACTCATCTTT. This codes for CACDGLVGAYTDKLIF.

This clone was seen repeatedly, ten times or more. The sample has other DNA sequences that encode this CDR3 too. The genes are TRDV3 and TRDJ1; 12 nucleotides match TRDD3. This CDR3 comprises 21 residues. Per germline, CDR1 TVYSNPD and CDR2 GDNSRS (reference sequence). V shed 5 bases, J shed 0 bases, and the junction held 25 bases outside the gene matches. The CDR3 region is CARRGLPRDWGIPHYTDKLIF. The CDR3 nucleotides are TGTGCCCGGCGAGGCCTTCCTAGAGACTGGGGGATACCTCATTACACCGATAAACTCATCTTT.

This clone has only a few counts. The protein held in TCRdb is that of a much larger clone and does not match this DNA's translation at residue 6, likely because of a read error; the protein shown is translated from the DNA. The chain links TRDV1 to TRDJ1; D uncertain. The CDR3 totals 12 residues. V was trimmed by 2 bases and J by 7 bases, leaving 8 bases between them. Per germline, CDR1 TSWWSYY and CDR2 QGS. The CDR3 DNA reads TGTGCTCTTGGGGAATGTCCGACTAAACTCATCTTT. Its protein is CALGECPTKLIF.

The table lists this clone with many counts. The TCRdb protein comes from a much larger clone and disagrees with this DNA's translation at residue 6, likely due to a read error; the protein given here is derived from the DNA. DNA of the CDR3: TGTGCCTGTGACACGGCGGGGGATAGCCGGGACACCCGACAGATGTTTTTC. Translating it yields CACDTAGDSRDTRQMFF. V usage is TRDV2 and J usage is TRDJ3; TRDD3 agrees at 8 bases. Because TCRdb records no J gene, it was assigned here through a match of the DNA to germline. J lost 5 bases, V lost 1 base, and 6 bases had no gene match. Germline loops: CDR1 GEAIGNYY, CDR2 EKD. This CDR3 is built from 17 residues.

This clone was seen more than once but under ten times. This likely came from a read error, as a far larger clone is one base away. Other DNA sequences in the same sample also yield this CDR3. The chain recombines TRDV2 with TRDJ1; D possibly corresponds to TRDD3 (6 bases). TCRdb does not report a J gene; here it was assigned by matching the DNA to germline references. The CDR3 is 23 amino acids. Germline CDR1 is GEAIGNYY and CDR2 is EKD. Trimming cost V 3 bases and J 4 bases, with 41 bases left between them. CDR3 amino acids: CACDPVKGPFPRTGRKEVDKLIF. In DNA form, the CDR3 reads TGTGCCTGTGACCCCGTAAAAGGACCATTCCCTCGTACTGGGCGGAAGGAGGTCGATAAACTCATCTTT.